This is a list of T cell receptor beta chains from one sample in a study of cytomegalovirus exposure and HLA in healthy donors. Sequenced by immunoSEQ multiplex PCR; TCRdb stores in-frame clones only, minus some. The data show 97,000 or so clones, roughly 87% seen once. Sequencing input: PBMCs. These receptors were collected from a man aged 18 to 29 in good health and CMV-seropositive. CDR3s include the opening cysteine and the closing phenylalanine or tryptophan. The order of the fields is clone size, D gene, J gene, V gene, CDR3 DNA, CDR3 protein. A D gene is named only where the DNA matches it firmly. The listing skips clone size in some rows; elsewhere it reads once, few, many or a size class.

abundance: -; d_gene: TRBD2; j_gene: TRBJ2-1; v_gene: TRBV19; CDR3nt: TGTGCCAGTAGTATTGTAGCGGGAGACTACAATGAGCAGTTCTTC; CDR3aa: CASSIVAGDYNEQFF
abundance: -; d_gene: TRBD2; j_gene: TRBJ2-5; v_gene: TRBV7-9; CDR3nt: TGTGCCAGCAGCCCGAGCGGGGGCTTGGTGGAGACCCAGTACTTC; CDR3aa: CASSPSGGLVETQYF
abundance: -; d_gene: -; j_gene: TRBJ2-2; v_gene: TRBV11-3; CDR3nt: TGTGCCAGCACCGAATCGAGAGAAAACACCGGGGAGCTGTTTTTT; CDR3aa: CASTESRENTGELFF
abundance: once; d_gene: TRBD1; j_gene: TRBJ1-5; v_gene: TRBV4-2; CDR3nt: TGTGCCAGCAGCCCGACGGGACAGGATAATCAGCCCCAGCATTTT; CDR3aa: CASSPTGQDNQPQHF
abundance: -; d_gene: TRBD2; j_gene: TRBJ2-2; v_gene: TRBV11-2; CDR3nt: TGTGCCAGCAGCACCCGACTAGCGGGGAGCACCGGGGAGCTGTTTTTT; CDR3aa: CASSTRLAGSTGELFF
abundance: -; d_gene: -; j_gene: TRBJ2-3; v_gene: TRBV10-1; CDR3nt: TGCGCCAGCAGCCGACGGGAGACAGATACGCAGTATTTT; CDR3aa: CASSRRETDTQYF
abundance: -; d_gene: TRBD1; j_gene: TRBJ2-7; v_gene: TRBV6-5; CDR3nt: TGTGCCAGCAGTACCGACAGGGGGCTCTCCTACGAGCAGTACTTC; CDR3aa: CASSTDRGLSYEQYF
abundance: -; d_gene: -; j_gene: TRBJ1-4; v_gene: TRBV4-3; CDR3nt: TGCGCCAGCAGCCAAGTCGGAGGGGCGCTTGGGGAAAAACTGTTTTTT; CDR3aa: CASSQVGGALGEKLFF
abundance: -; d_gene: -; j_gene: TRBJ2-2; v_gene: TRBV19; CDR3nt: TGTGCCAGTTCGCTAGCGTCTCTGACCGGGGAGCTGTTTTTT; CDR3aa: CASSLASLTGELFF
abundance: -; d_gene: TRBD2; j_gene: TRBJ2-1; v_gene: TRBV6-5; CDR3nt: TGTGCCAGCAGTTCGCCTCGGACTAGCGGCAGGGATGAGCAGTTCTTC; CDR3aa: CASSSPRTSGRDEQFF
abundance: -; d_gene: -; j_gene: TRBJ1-1; v_gene: TRBV27; CDR3nt: TGTGCCAGCAGTCCCCTTTACTTAAACACTGAAGCTTTCTTT; CDR3aa: CASSPLYLNTEAFF
abundance: -; d_gene: -; j_gene: TRBJ2-5; v_gene: TRBV7-7; CDR3nt: TGTGCCAGCAGCCAAAACAAGGAGACCCAGTACTTC; CDR3aa: CASSQNKETQYF